The clone carrying this TCR beta chain was detected only once. Its antigen remains unidentified. CDR1 and CDR2 (germline): MNHEY, SVGAGI. This CDR3 has 13 residues. Trimming removed 7 bases from V and 9 bases from J, with 13 bases in between. The data belong to a study of CD8+CD57+ T cells in acquired aplastic anemia. Looking at the study overall: Quantities of DNA derived from sorted CD4+ and CD8+ cells averaged around 3.2 ug. The average read count for CD4+ cells in healthy donors was around 11 million.

TCR beta VDJ combinations and CDR3 sequences were profiled from genomic DNA. MiXCR was run by TCRdb on the reads, yielding one entry per CDR3 protein. This table has about 210,000 distinct CDR3 sequences, around 60% appearing once. Findings of the study overall: Patients showed no significant difference from controls in CD8+ Simpson's diversity.

The sequencing input was sorted CD4+, CD8+, or CD8+CD57+ T cells (not recorded which) from PBMCs. V gene TRBV6-5 combines with J gene TRBJ1-6; D perhaps matches TRBD1 (5 bases). The sequence derives from a human donor in good health. CDR3 amino acids: CASTWQGPSPLHF. The CDR3 DNA follows: TGTGCCAGCACGTGGCAGGGTCCTTCACCCCTCCACTTT.